This note documents a single TCR beta chain sequence. The data stem from a study of cytomegalovirus exposure and HLA in healthy donors. V was pared by 7 bases and J by 2 bases, with 18 bases of the junction left unmatched. From germline, CDR1 is SNHLY and CDR2 FYNNEI. The CDR3 spans 19 residues. 13 Jbeta primers and 60 Vbeta primers were used for the PCR. The table came from immunoSEQ multiplex PCR; TCRdb's copy has only in-frame clones and leaves some out. The table shows approximately 100,000 clones, with around 79% occurring only once. The chain employs TRBV2 and TRBJ2-3, with 10 bases identical to TRBD2. Sequencing used PBMCs. The origin of this receptor is a man aged 60 to 75 in good health and CMV-seropositive. The DNA for the CDR3 is TGTGCCAGCAAACCCCGCCGAGGTTCCCTAGCGGGGGCCACAGATACGCAGTATTTT. It specifies CASKPRRGSLAGATDTQYF. The full variable domain, rest sourced from reference TRBV2 and TRBJ2-3, is EPEVTQTPSHQVTQMGQEVILRCVPISNHLYFYWYRQILGQKVEFLVSFYNNEISEKSEIFDDQFSVERPDGSNFTLKIRSTKLEDSAMYFCASKPRRGSLAGATDTQYFGPGTRLTVL.